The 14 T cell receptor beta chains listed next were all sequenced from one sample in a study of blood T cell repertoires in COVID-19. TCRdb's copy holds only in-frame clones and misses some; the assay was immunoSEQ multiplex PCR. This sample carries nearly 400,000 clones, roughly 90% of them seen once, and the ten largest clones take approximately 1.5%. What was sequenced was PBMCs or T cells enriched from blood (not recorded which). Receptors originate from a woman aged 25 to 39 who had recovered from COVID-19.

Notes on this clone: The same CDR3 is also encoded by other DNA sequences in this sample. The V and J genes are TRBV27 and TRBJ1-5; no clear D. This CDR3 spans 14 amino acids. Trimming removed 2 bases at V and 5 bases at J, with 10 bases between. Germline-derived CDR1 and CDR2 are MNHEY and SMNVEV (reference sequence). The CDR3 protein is CASSLGGSHQPQHF. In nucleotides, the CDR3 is TGTGCCAGCAGTTTAGGAGGATCTCATCAGCCCCAGCATTTT.

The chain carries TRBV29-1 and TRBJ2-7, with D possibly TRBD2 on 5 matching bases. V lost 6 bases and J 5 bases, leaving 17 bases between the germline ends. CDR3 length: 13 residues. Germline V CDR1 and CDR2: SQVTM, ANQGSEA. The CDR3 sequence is CSVELGGWDEQYF. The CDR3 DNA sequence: TGCAGCGTAGAACTAGGCGGTTGGGACGAGCAGTACTTC.

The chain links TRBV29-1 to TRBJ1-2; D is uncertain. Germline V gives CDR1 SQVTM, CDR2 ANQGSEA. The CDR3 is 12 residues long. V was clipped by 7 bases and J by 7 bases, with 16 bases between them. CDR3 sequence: CSARDTMRGYTF. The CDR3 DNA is TGCAGCGCCCGGGATACCATGCGTGGCTACACCTTC.

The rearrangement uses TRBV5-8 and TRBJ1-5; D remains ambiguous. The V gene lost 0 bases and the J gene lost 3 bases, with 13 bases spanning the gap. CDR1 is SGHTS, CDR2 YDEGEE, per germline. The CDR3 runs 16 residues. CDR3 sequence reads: CASSLARGSDNQPQHF. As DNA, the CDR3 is TGTGCCAGCAGCTTGGCGAGAGGCTCGGACAATCAGCCCCAGCATTTT.

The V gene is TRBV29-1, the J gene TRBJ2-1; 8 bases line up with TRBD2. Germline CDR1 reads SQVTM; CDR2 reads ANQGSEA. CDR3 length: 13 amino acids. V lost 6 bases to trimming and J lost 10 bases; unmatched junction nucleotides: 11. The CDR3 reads CSVQAGAILEQFF. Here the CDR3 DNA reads TGCAGCGTCCAAGCGGGAGCTATCCTAGAGCAGTTCTTC.

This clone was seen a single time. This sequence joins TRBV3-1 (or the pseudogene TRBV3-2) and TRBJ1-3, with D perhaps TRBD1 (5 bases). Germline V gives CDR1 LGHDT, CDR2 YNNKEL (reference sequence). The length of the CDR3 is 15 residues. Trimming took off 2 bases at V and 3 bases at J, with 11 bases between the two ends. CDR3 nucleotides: TGTGCCAGCAGCCAAACGACAGTAATTGGAAACACCATATATTTT. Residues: CASSQTTVIGNTIYF.

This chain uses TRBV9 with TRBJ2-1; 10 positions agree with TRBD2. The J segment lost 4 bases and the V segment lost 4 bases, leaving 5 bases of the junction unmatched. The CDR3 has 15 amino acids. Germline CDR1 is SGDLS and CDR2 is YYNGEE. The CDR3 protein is CASSSPSGRYNEQFF. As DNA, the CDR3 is TGTGCCAGCAGCTCTCCTAGCGGGAGATACAATGAGCAGTTCTTC.

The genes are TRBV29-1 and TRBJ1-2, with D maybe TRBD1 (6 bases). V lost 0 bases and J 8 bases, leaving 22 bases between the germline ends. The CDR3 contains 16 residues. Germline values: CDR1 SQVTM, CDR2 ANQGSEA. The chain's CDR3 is CSVEELGQGIIGGYTF. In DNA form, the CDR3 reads TGCAGCGTTGAAGAACTCGGCCAGGGGATTATCGGGGGCTACACCTTC.

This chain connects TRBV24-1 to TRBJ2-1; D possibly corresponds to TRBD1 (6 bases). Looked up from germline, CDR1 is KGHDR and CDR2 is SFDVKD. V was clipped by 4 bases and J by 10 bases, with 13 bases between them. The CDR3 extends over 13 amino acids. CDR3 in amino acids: CATSDHDRTEQFF. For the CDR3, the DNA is TGTGCCACCAGTGACCATGACAGGACGGAGCAGTTCTTC.

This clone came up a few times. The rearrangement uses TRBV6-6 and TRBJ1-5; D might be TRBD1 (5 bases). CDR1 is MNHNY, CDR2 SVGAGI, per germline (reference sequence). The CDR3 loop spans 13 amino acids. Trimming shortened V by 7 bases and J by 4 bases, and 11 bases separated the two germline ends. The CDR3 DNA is TGTGCCAGCACGAGACAGCCAAATCAGCCCCAGCATTTT. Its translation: CASTRQPNQPQHF.

CDR3 sequence reads: CATSHQDSNQPQHF. As DNA, the CDR3 is TGTGCCACGAGCCACCAGGATAGCAATCAGCCCCAGCATTTT. The V gene is TRBV24-1, the J gene TRBJ1-5; D is undetermined. V lost 10 bases, J lost 0 bases, and 12 bases lay in between. This CDR3 has 14 amino acids. Germline lookup yields CDR1 KGHDR and CDR2 SFDVKD.

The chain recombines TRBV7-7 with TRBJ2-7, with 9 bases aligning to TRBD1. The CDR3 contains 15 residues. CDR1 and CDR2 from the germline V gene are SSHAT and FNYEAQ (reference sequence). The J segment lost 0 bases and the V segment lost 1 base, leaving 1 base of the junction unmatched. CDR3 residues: CASSLGTGASYEQYF. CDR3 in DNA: TGTGCCAGCAGCTTAGGGACAGGGGCCTCCTACGAGCAGTACTTC.

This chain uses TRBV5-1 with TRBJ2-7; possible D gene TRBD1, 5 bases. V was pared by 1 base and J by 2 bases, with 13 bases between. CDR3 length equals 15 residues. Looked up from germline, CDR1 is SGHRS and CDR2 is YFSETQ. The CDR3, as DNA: TGCGCCAGCAGCTTGAGGGGCGCGGACCCCTACGAGCAGTACTTC. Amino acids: CASSLRGADPYEQYF.

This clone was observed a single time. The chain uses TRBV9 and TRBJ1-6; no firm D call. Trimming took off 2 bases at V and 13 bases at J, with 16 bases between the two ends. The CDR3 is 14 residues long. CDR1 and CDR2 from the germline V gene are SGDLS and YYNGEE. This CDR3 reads CASSVPGDGSPLHF. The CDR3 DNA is TGTGCCAGCAGCGTCCCCGGAGACGGTAGTCCCCTCCACTTT. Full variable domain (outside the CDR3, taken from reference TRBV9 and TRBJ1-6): DSGVTQTPKHLITATGQRVTLRCSPRSGDLSVYWYQQSLDQGLQFLIQYYNGEERAKGNILERFSAQQFPDLHSELNLSSLELGDSALYFCASSVPGDGSPLHFGNGTRLTVT.